This TCR beta chain was obtained from a study of vaccination effects on CD4 cells after COVID-19. With respect to this clone: What it recognizes is unknown.

Before sequencing, viral peptide pools were used by the ViraFEST assay to expand antigen-specific CD4+ T cells. Once cultured for 9 to 11 days, the cells underwent separation to obtain CD4+ T cells. Each participant received a vaccine that was either BNT162b2 or mRNA-1273, given as two doses. Neither prior SARS-CoV-2 infection nor positive nucleocapsid antibodies were present in the vaccine recipients. IL-2 medium was substituted for half the medium on days 3 and 7. Method: immunoSEQ multiplex PCR; TCRdb's copy keeps in-frame clones and lacks some. The sample yields fewer than 80,000 clones, about 67% seen once. Germline V lookup: CDR1 SNHLY, CDR2 FYNNEI. The CDR3 extends over 14 amino acids. V shed 6 bases, J shed 1 base, and the junction held 5 bases outside the gene matches.

The material sequenced was CD4+ T cells from PBMCs cultured with HCoV-229E spike peptides, taken after COVID-19 vaccination. This chain joins TRBV2 and TRBJ2-5, with 7 bases lining up with TRBD1. The TCR was taken from a human donor who received a COVID-19 vaccine. The CDR3, as DNA: TGTGCCAGCAGCTCCAGACAGGGCCAAGAGACCCAGTACTTC. This translates into CASSSRQGQETQYF.